Listed below are T cell receptor beta chains from one sample, sequenced in a study of radiotherapy plus CTLA-4 blockade in lung cancer. Only in-frame clones appear in the TCRdb table, and some are missing; sequencing was by immunoSEQ multiplex PCR. The sample consists of under 65,000 clones, about 76% of them appearing once. Material: peripheral blood, obtained from a patient treated with radiotherapy plus ipilimumab. Receptor source: a human donor with non-small cell lung cancer who had a complete response to radiotherapy plus ipilimumab. Each CDR3 is given with its conserved first and last residue. The D gene is left open where the match is weak. Clone size, where shown, is once, few, many, or a class for clones that have expanded.

TRBJ1-5,-,once,TRBV7-8,TGTGCCAGCAGCTTCGACAGAGATCAGCCCCAGCATTTT,CASSFDRDQPQHF
TRBJ2-3,TRBD2,-,TRBV25-1,TGTGCCAGCAGAAGTGACTGGCGGGGGAGCACAGATACGCAGTATTTT,CASRSDWRGSTDTQYF
TRBJ1-6,TRBD1,-,TRBV7-9,TGTGCCAGCAGTCCAGACAGGGACTATAATTCACCCCTCCACTTT,CASSPDRDYNSPLHF
TRBJ2-7,-,-,TRBV7-9,TGTGCCAGCAGCTCTAGGACAGACAGCTCCTACGAGCAGTACTTC,CASSSRTDSSYEQYF
TRBJ2-7,TRBD1,-,TRBV30,TGTGCCCAGCAGGGACAGGCCTACGAGCAGTACTTC,CAQQGQAYEQYF
TRBJ2-5,TRBD1,few,TRBV19,TGTGCCAGTGGAAGGGGAGGGACAGGGGAAGAGACCCAGTACTTC,CASGRGGTGEETQYF
TRBJ2-5,TRBD2,-,TRBV11-2,TGTGCCAGCAGCGCCTCTAGCGGGGGGAAGGAGACCCAGTACTTC,CASSASSGGKETQYF
TRBJ2-7,-,-,TRBV21-1,-,CASSKVGKGAYEQYF
TRBJ1-3,-,-,TRBV6-1,TGTGCCAGCAGTGAAGAACAAAATGCTGGAAACACCATATATTTT,CASSEEQNAGNTIYF
TRBJ1-2,-,-,TRBV6-5,TGTGCCAGCAGTTACTCGAGTAACGGACTGCTCTCTGGCTACACCTTC,CASSYSSNGLLSGYTF
TRBJ1-4,-,once,TRBV6-1,TGTGCCGGCAGTGTAAACAGGGAAGTAGGTGAAAAACTGTTTTTT,CAGSVNREVGEKLFF
TRBJ2-5,-,-,TRBV28,TGTGCCAGCAGTTTATTCGGCCGGATGGGGCTCAATCAAGAGACCCAGTACTTC,CASSLFGRMGLNQETQYF
TRBJ2-1,-,few,TRBV20-1,TGCAGTGCTAGATCCGGCAGGGAGCAGTTCTTC,CSARSGREQFF
TRBJ2-2,-,-,TRBV18,TGTGCCAGCTCACCGACGACAGTGAACACCGGGGAGCTGTTTTTT,CASSPTTVNTGELFF
TRBJ2-5,TRBD1,-,TRBV19,TGTGCCAGTAGTATAAAGTACGCGAGACAGGGGGAAGAGACCCAGTACTTC,CASSIKYARQGEETQYF
TRBJ2-1,-,once,TRBV18,TGTGCCAGCTCACCCCGACTAGATGATGAGCAGTTCTTC,CASSPRLDDEQFF
TRBJ2-3,TRBD2,-,TRBV7-9,TGTGCCAGCAGCTTAGCCATTAGCGGGGGGGGGACAGATACGCAGTATTTT,CASSLAISGGGTDTQYF
TRBJ2-1,-,once,TRBV7-9,TGTGCCAGCACCTTGGGGACGTGGGGAGGTGAGCAGTTCTTC,CASTLGTWGGEQFF
TRBJ2-1,TRBD2,once,TRBV2,TGTGCCAGCAGTGAAGAGGCGGGAGCGCGGTTCTTC,CASSEEAGARFF
TRBJ2-7,TRBD2,-,TRBV27,TGTGCCAGCAGGGGCGGGGGGACTTACGAGCAGTACTTC,CASRGGGTYEQYF
TRBJ1-5,TRBD1,-,TRBV6-1,TGTGCCAGCATGATGGGGGACAGGGCGAGTCAGCCCCAGCATTTT,CASMMGDRASQPQHF
TRBJ1-1,TRBD1,-,TRBV29-1,TGCAGCGTCGGGGACAGGGGTAACACTGAAGCTTTCTTT,CSVGDRGNTEAFF
TRBJ1-5,TRBD1,-,TRBV4-1,TGCGCCAGCAGCCAAGGGACCTCTAGCTCGGACAGGGGGTTTTATCAGCCCCAGCATTTT,CASSQGTSSSDRGFYQPQHF
TRBJ1-5,-,-,TRBV11-2,TGTGCCAGCAGCGAAGGGGGTTTCAATCAGCCCCAGCATTTT,CASSEGGFNQPQHF
TRBJ2-5,TRBD1,few,TRBV2,TGTGCCAGCAACCGACAGGGGGCGGGGGGAGGGGAGACCCAGTACTTC,CASNRQGAGGGETQYF
TRBJ1-1,-,-,TRBV2,TGTGCCAGCAGTGAAGAGGGGGGGACTGAAGCTTTCTTT,CASSEEGGTEAFF
TRBJ2-1,-,-,TRBV29-1,TGCAGCGAGTTGCAGGGCTACAATGAGCAGTTCTTC,CSELQGYNEQFF
TRBJ2-3,-,-,TRBV5-1,TGCGCCAGCAGAGGGGAAGTCGGATACGGCACAGATACGCAGTATTTT,CASRGEVGYGTDTQYF
TRBJ1-3,-,-,TRBV5-1,TGCGCCAGCAGGGCCCCGGGAGGGGCTCATTCGGGCACCATATATTTT,CASRAPGGAHSGTIYF